This entry is about one T cell receptor beta chain. This record comes from a study of blood T cell repertoires in COVID-19. Study-level background: Acute and convalescent COVID-19 specimens originated in the United States, Italy and Spain. In each case, the material was cDNA or gDNA derived from T cells, B-cell-depleted T cells, or PBMCs.

Source study methods: Estimation of nucleated cell counts was performed using reference gene primer amplification. Sequenced by immunoSEQ multiplex PCR; TCRdb stores in-frame clones only, minus some. V, J and clone size reflect that table, while D and trimming were determined from the DNA. The sample lists about 130,000 clones; around three quarters were seen once. CDR1 and CDR2 from the germline V gene are SEHNR and FQNEAQ (reference sequence). Trimming left V 2 bases short and J 6 bases short, with 11 bases between. The CDR3 length is 13 residues. This receptor was taken from a human donor in a cohort sampled during active COVID-19. The specimen was peripheral blood. The chain has TRBV7-9 and TRBJ2-7; D uncertain. CDR3 loop: CASSLPITREQYF. The CDR3 DNA reads as TGTGCCAGCAGCTTACCCATTACACGCGAGCAGTACTTC. The entire variable domain, with the rest obtained from reference TRBV7-9 and TRBJ2-7, is as follows: DTGVSQNPRHKITKRGQNVTFRCDPISEHNRLYWYRQTLGQGPEFLTYFQNEAQLEKSRLLSDRFSAERPKGSFSTLEIQRTEQGDSAMYLCASSLPITREQYFGPGTRLTVT.